This TCR beta chain emerged from a study of cytomegalovirus exposure and HLA in healthy donors. The study's findings and limits: Roughly even sequencing depth across donors was the assumption behind the presence/absence analyses.

Concerning this clone itself: Its antigen is not identified.

Germline trimming cut 7 bases from V and 4 bases from J; bases unmatched to any gene: 6. This CDR3 is built from 15 residues. Germline V gene lookup returns CDR1 LNHDA and CDR2 SQIVND (reference sequence). This PCR relied on a set of 60 Vbeta primers and 13 Jbeta primers. Repertoires were generated with immunoSEQ multiplex PCR, while TCRdb's copy carries only in-frame clones and drops some. The sample consists of approximately 170,000 clones, approximately 70% of them appearing once. Sequenced: PBMCs. This rearrangement joins TRBV19 to TRBJ2-2, with 10 positions matching TRBD2. The TCR was taken from a young woman in good health and CMV-seropositive. CDR3 nucleotide sequence: TGTGCCAGTACGCCGGGACTAGCGACCACCGGGGAGCTGTTTTTT. This gives the protein CASTPGLATTGELFF.